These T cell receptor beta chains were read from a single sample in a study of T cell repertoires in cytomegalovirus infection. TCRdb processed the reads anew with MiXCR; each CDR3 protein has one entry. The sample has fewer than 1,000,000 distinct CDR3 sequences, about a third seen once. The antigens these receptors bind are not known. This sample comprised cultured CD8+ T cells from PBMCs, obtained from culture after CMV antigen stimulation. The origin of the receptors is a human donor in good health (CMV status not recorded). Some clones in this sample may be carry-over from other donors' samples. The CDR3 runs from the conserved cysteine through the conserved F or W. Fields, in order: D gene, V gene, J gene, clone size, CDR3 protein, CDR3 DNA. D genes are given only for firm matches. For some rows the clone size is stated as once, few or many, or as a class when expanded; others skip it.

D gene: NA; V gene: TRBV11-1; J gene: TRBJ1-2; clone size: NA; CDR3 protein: CASSPYREDYGYTF; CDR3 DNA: TGTGCCAGCAGCCCCTACAGGGAGGACTATGGCTACACCTTC
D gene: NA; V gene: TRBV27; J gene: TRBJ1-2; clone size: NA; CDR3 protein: CASSKGGWDGYTF; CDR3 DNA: TGTGCCAGCAGTAAGGGGGGTTGGGATGGCTACACCTTC
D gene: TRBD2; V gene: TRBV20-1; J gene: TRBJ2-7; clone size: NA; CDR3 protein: CSARFLPPGSGEYEQYF; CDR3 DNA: TGCAGTGCTAGATTCCTCCCCCCGGGAAGCGGGGAGTACGAGCAGTACTTC
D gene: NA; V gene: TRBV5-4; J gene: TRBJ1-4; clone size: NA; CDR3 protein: CASSLDLDGSEKLFF; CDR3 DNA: TGTGCTAGCAGCTTGGACTTGGACGGATCCGAAAAACTGTTTTTT
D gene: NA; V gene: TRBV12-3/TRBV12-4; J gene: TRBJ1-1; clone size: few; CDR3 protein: CASSFYTGTISDSDTEAFF; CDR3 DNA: TGTGCCAGCAGTTTTTATACCGGGACAATTAGTGATTCGGACACTGAAGCTTTCTTT
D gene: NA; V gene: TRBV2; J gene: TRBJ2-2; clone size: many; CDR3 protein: CASSEPGELFF; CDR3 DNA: TGCGCCAGCAGTGAACCCGGGGAGCTGTTTTTT
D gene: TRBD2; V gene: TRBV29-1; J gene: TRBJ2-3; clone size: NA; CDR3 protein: CSVEGLARQDTQYF; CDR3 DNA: TGCAGCGTTGAGGGACTAGCGAGACAGGATACGCAGTATTTT
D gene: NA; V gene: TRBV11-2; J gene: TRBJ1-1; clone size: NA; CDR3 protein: CASSLANTGNTEAFF; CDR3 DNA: TGTGCCAGCAGCTTAGCCAACACAGGGAACACTGAAGCTTTCTTT
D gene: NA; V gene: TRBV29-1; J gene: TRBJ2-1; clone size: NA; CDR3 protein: CSVDGGRFNNEQFF; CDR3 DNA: TGCAGCGTTGATGGCGGCCGCTTTAACAATGAGCAGTTCTTC
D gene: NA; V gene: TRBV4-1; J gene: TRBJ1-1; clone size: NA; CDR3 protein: CASSPEVGASTEAFF; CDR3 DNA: TGCGCCAGCAGCCCAGAGGTGGGGGCAAGCACTGAAGCTTTCTTT
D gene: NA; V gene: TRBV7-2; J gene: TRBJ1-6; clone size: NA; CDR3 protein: CASSLNGPSSYNSPLHF; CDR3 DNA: TGTGCCAGCAGCTTAAACGGGCCCAGCTCCTATAATTCACCCCTCCACTTT
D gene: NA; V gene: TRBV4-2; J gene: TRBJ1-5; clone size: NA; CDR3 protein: CASSQDWSGAQPQHF; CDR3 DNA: TGTGCCAGCAGCCAAGATTGGTCAGGGGCCCAGCCCCAGCATTTT
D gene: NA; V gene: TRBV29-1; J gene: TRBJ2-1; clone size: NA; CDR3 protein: CSVVALGDEQFF; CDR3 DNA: TGCAGCGTTGTGGCCCTGGGGGATGAGCAGTTCTTC
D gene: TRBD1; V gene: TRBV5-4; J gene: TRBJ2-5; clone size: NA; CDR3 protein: CASSAGDRGLGRGTQYF; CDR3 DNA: TGTGCCAGCAGCGCCGGGGACAGGGGGCTTGGAAGGGGGACCCAGTACTTC
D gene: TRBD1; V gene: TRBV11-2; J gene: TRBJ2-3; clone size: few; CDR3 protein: CASSFYPRDRDTDTQYF; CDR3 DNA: TGTGCCAGCAGCTTCTACCCCCGGGACAGGGACACAGATACGCAGTATTTT
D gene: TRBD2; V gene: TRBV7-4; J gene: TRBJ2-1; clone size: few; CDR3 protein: CASSLATRDYQFF; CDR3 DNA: TGTGCCAGCAGCTTAGCAACCCGGGACTACCAGTTCTTC
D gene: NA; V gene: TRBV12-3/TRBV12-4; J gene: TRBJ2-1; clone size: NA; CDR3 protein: CASSLEQPPGNEQFF; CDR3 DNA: TGTGCCAGCAGTTTAGAACAGCCCCCAGGGAATGAGCAGTTCTTC
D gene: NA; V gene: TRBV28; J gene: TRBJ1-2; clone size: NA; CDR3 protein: CASSLLGYGGVGYGYTF; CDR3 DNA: TGTGCCAGCAGTTTATTGGGGTATGGTGGTGTGGGCTATGGCTACACCTTC